This T cell receptor beta chain was found in a study of response to subunit inactivated influenza vaccine. Study-level results: Authors suggested seasonal influenza vaccinations each recruit few new T cells.

The sample holds many counts of this clonotype. What it binds is unknown. Germline V lookup: CDR1 LGHNA, CDR2 YSLEER. This CDR3 region has 13 residues. Trimming shortened V by 0 bases and J by 8 bases, and 8 bases separated the two germline ends. Each CDR3 protein is one row after TCRdb ran MiXCR on the RT-PCR reads. Of around 570,000 distinct CDR3 sequences in the sample, around 8% were seen once. The sample in question was PBMCs from blood, obtained about 23 months after vaccination. The TCR comes from a man between 50 and 69 years old who received an inactivated influenza vaccine. This chain links TRBV4-3 with TRBJ2-1; D uncertain. The CDR3 region has the DNA TGCGCCAGCAGCCAAGATGGTCGGGATGAGCAGTTCTTC. Translating it yields CASSQDGRDEQFF.